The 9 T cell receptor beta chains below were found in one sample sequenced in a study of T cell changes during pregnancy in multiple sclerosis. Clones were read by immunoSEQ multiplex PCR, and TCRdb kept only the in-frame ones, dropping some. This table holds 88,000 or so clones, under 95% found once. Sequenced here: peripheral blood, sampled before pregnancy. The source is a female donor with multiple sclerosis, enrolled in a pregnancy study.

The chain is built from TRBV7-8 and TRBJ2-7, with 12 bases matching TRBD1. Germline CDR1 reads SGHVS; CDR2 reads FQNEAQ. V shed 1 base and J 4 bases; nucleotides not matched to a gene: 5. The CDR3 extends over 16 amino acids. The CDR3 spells CASSLGWGQGAYEQYF. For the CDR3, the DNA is TGTGCCAGCAGCTTAGGGTGGGGACAGGGGGCATACGAGCAGTACTTC.

The CDR3 bases are TGTGCCTGGAAGGGGGGGGGAAAACTGTTTTTT. Translated, it gives CAWKGGGKLFF. The genes are TRBV30 and TRBJ1-4, with TRBD1 as a possible D gene (6 bases). The germline CDR1 and CDR2 sequences are GTSNPN and SVGIG (reference sequence). V was trimmed by 4 bases and J by 10 bases, leaving 10 bases between them. The CDR3 is made up of 11 amino acids.

CDR3 in amino acids: CASSQTSGVGDTQYF. In nucleotides, the CDR3 is TGTGCCAGCAGCCAAACTAGCGGGGTTGGAGATACGCAGTATTTT. This sequence joins TRBV27 and TRBJ2-3; 10 bases are shared with TRBD2. Germline V gene lookup returns CDR1 MNHEY and CDR2 SMNVEV (reference sequence). This CDR3 has 15 residues. J was trimmed by 5 bases and V by 6 bases; bases with no gene match: 8.

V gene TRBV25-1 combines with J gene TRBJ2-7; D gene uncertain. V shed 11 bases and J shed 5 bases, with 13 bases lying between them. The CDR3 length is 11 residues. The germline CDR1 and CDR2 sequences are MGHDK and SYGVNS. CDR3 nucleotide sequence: TGTGCCCTAGGAACCACCAACGAGCAGTACTTC. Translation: CALGTTNEQYF.

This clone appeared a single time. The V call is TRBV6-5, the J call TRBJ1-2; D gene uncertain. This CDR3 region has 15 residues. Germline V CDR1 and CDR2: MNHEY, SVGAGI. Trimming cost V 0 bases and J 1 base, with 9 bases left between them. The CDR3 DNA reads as TGTGCCAGCAGTTACTCACATATCGATAACTATGGCTACACCTTC. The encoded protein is CASSYSHIDNYGYTF.

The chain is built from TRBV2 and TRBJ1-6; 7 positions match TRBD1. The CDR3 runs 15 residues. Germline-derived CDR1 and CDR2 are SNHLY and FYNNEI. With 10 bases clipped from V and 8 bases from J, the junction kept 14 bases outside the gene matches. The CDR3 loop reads CAISRDSGGDSPLHF. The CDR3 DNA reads TGTGCCATTAGCCGGGACAGTGGCGGGGATTCACCCCTCCACTTT.

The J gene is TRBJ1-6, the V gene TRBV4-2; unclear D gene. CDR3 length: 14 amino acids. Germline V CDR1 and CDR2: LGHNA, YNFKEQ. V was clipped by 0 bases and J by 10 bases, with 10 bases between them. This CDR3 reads CASSQDSSLSPLHF. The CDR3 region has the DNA TGTGCCAGCAGCCAAGATTCGAGCCTCTCACCCCTCCACTTT.

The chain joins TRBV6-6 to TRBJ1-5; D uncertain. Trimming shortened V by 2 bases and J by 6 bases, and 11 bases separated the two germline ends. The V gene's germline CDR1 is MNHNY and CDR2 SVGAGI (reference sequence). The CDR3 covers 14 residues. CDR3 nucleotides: TGTGCCAGCAGTTACACGGCAGGTATTCAGCCCCAGCATTTT. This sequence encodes CASSYTAGIQPQHF.

This CDR3 reads CASSRTSGVQETQYF. The CDR3 nucleotides are TGTGCCAGCAGTCGGACTAGCGGGGTTCAAGAGACCCAGTACTTC. This chain joins TRBV6-1 and TRBJ2-5, with 12 bases fitting TRBD2. The CDR3 sequence is 15 residues long. The J segment lost 2 bases and the V segment lost 5 bases, leaving 3 bases of the junction unmatched. From germline, CDR1 is MNHNS and CDR2 SASEGT.